These 13 T cell receptor beta chains were sequenced from one sample in a study of blood T cell repertoires in COVID-19. Here immunoSEQ multiplex PCR was the method, and the copy in TCRdb shows in-frame clones only, minus some. Among over 200,000 clones listed, roughly 83% were seen once. Sequencing was performed on peripheral blood. These receptors all stem from a man in his forties with acute or convalescent COVID-19.

The chain is built from TRBV18 and TRBJ2-7; 9 bases line up with TRBD1. Germline values: CDR1 KGHSH, CDR2 LQKENI. CDR3 length: 14 amino acids. The V gene end was trimmed by 4 bases and the J gene end by 2 bases; junction bases not matched to a gene: 3. CDR3 nucleotide sequence: TGTGCCAGCTCACGGGACAGGGCTACCTACGAGCAGTACTTC. Protein product: CASSRDRATYEQYF. Supplemented by reference TRBV18 and TRBJ2-7, the full variable domain reads NAGVMQNPRHLVRRRGQEARLRCSPMKGHSHVYWYRQLPEEGLKFMVYLQKENIIDESGMPKERFSAEFPKEGPSILRIQQVVRGDSAAYFCASSRDRATYEQYFGPGTRLTVT.

The chain is built from TRBV18 and TRBJ2-7; 8 positions agree with TRBD1. The CDR3 runs 13 residues. Losses at the gene ends were 4 bases for V and 4 bases for J; bases not matched to a gene: 3. Germline lookup yields CDR1 KGHSH and CDR2 LQKENI. CDR3 bases: TGTGCCAGCTCACTGGACAGGGCTTACGAGCAGTACTTC. Translating gives CASSLDRAYEQYF.

CDR3 in DNA: TGTGCCAGCAGTTACGGCAGTGTGAACACTGAAGCTTTCTTT. Translated: CASSYGSVNTEAFF. The chain joins TRBV6-6 to TRBJ1-1; D not resolved. The CDR3 consists of 14 residues. V lost 2 bases and J lost 0, with 7 bases in between. Germline values: CDR1 MNHNY, CDR2 SVGAGI (reference sequence).

In its sample, this clone was seen once. This rearrangement joins TRBV6-5 to TRBJ1-4; TRBD1 agrees at 8 bases. Germline V CDR1 and CDR2: MNHEY, SVGAGI. This CDR3 is 12 amino acids long. The J segment lost 10 bases and the V segment lost 6 bases, leaving 4 bases of the junction unmatched. The CDR3 region is CASSLTGGKLFF. The CDR3, as DNA: TGTGCCAGCAGCCTAACAGGGGGAAAACTGTTTTTT.

The CDR3 coding sequence is TGTGCCTGGAGGGCCTCCGGGGATAGCAATCAGCCCCAGCATTTT. Translated, it gives CAWRASGDSNQPQHF. The chain is built from TRBV30 and TRBJ1-5; D is ambiguous. V lost 3 bases to trimming and J lost 0 bases, with 12 bases between them. Germline V gene data show CDR1 as GTSNPN and CDR2 as SVGIG (reference sequence). This CDR3 region has 15 residues.

V is TRBV28 and J is TRBJ1-5, with TRBD1 matching over 7 bases. The CDR3 extends over 14 amino acids. CDR1 and CDR2 (germline): MDHEN, SYDVKM. V shed 2 bases and J 9 bases; nucleotides not matched to a gene: 7. CDR3 coding DNA: TGTGCCAGCAGTTTAAGGGGACAGCAAAGGCCCCAGCATTTT. Its protein product is CASSLRGQQRPQHF.

This clone was seen once. The V gene is TRBV5-4, the J gene TRBJ2-3, with 9 bases matching TRBD2. CDR1 and CDR2 from the germline V gene are SGHNT and YYREEE (reference sequence). V gave up 3 bases and J gave up 7 bases; unmatched junction bases: 9. This CDR3 is built from 15 residues. The CDR3 reads CASSSPGLAIYTQYF. CDR3 sequence (DNA): TGTGCCAGCAGCTCCCCGGGACTAGCAATATATACGCAGTATTTT.

This rearrangement joins TRBV30 to TRBJ1-5; 7 positions match TRBD1. Per the germline V gene, CDR1 is GTSNPN and CDR2 is SVGIG (reference sequence). V was clipped by 0 bases and J by 5 bases; unmatched bases: 13. This CDR3 has 17 residues. The CDR3 sequence is CAWSVRWGRGVDQPQHF. The CDR3 DNA reads as TGTGCCTGGAGTGTACGATGGGGCAGGGGGGTTGATCAGCCCCAGCATTTT.

The rearrangement links TRBV18 to TRBJ2-3, with D unclear. Looked up from germline, CDR1 is KGHSH and CDR2 is LQKENI. The CDR3 covers 14 residues. V was pared by 3 bases and J by 6 bases, with 13 bases between. The CDR3 sequence is CASSPAMTGDTQYF. CDR3 nucleotide sequence: TGTGCCAGCTCACCCGCCATGACTGGGGATACGCAGTATTTT.

The chain uses TRBV7-2 and TRBJ2-7; 11 bases align to TRBD1. Per germline, CDR1 SGHTA and CDR2 FQGNSA. The V gene end was trimmed by 1 base and the J gene end by 3 bases; junction bases not matched to a gene: 2. This CDR3 spans 15 amino acids. For the CDR3, the DNA is TGTGCCAGCAGCTTAGTTGGGACAGGGGGCTACGAGCAGTACTTC. This codes for CASSLVGTGGYEQYF.

Of note for this clone: The same CDR3 can be traced to other DNA sequences in this sample. The rearrangement uses TRBV12-3 or TRBV12-4 and TRBJ1-2; 9 bases are a match to TRBD1. The CDR3 consists of 13 residues. The V segment lost 5 bases and the J segment 8 bases; nucleotides outside the gene matches: 6. The CDR3 DNA is TGTGCCAGCAGTCCACAGGGGGCGGGCGGCTACACCTTC. Protein product: CASSPQGAGGYTF.

The rearrangement joins TRBV11-1 to TRBJ2-1; tentative D call: TRBD2 (6 bases). The V and J ends lost 4 bases and 5 bases respectively, with 18 bases between them. This CDR3 has 16 residues. Germline V gives CDR1 SGHAT, CDR2 FQDESV (reference sequence). The CDR3 sequence: CASSSPFSGADNEQFF. The CDR3 DNA follows: TGTGCCAGCAGCTCCCCCTTTAGCGGAGCCGACAATGAGCAGTTCTTC.

This clone showed up just a few times. The chain couples TRBV30 to TRBJ1-5; 8 bases agree with TRBD1. CDR1 is GTSNPN and CDR2 is SVGIG in the germline V gene (reference sequence). The trim removed 1 base at V and 5 bases at J, leaving 4 bases unmatched. The CDR3 runs 14 residues. This chain's CDR3 is CAWSDTGGHQPQHF. CDR3 sequence (DNA): TGTGCCTGGAGTGACACAGGGGGGCATCAGCCCCAGCATTTT.